The clone carrying this T cell receptor (beta chain) was detected only once. No antigen is known for it. Clones were sequenced by immunoSEQ multiplex PCR, and TCRdb holds only the in-frame ones, with some missing. The sample yields roughly 25,000 clones, about 90% seen once. The sample originates from a study of T cells in localized non-small cell lung cancer. CDR1 MDHEN and CDR2 SYDVKM come from the germline V gene. V was cut by 4 bases and J by 7 bases, with 14 bases left in between. This CDR3 is 15 amino acids long. Study-level findings and limits: Clonality peaked in uninvolved adjacent lung rather than tumor. Longer overall survival was seen with higher T cell density measured in blood. For the top 100 tumor clones, a median about 50 also appeared in adjacent lung. Heterogeneity cannot be ruled out, as sequencing used one tumor region only.

The rearrangement links TRBV28 to TRBJ1-6; D is unresolved. The material sequenced was peripheral blood, taken before any cancer treatment. The source is a woman aged 40 to 75 with stage I lung adenocarcinoma. The DNA for the CDR3 is TGTGCCAGCAGTTCTCCCCGACCGATGAATTCACCCCTCCACTTT. The encoded protein is CASSSPRPMNSPLHF.